This TCR beta chain was sequenced in a study of response to subunit inactivated influenza vaccine. Study observations and caveats: The authors suggested that every seasonal influenza vaccination recruits few new T cells.

A word on this clonotype: What it binds is not known.

Germline values: CDR1 DFQATT, CDR2 SNEGSKA (reference sequence). V gave up 6 bases and J gave up 7 bases; unmatched junction bases: 23. This CDR3 is built from 18 residues. TCRdb re-derived calls from the RT-PCR reads in MiXCR, one entry per CDR3 protein. The sample holds about 530,000 distinct CDR3 sequences, 10% to 15% seen once. This chain connects TRBV20-1 to TRBJ2-1; 8 positions match TRBD2. This clonotype was sampled from a man aged 50 or older who received an inactivated influenza vaccine. Specimen: PBMCs from blood, collected about 40 days after vaccination. The CDR3 reads CSASPPFGTSALTNEQFF. Written as DNA, the CDR3 is TGCAGTGCCTCCCCGCCCTTCGGGACTAGTGCCCTTACGAATGAGCAGTTCTTC.